Listed here are 26 T cell receptor beta chains from one sample, sequenced in a study of blood T cell repertoires in COVID-19. Only in-frame clones appear in the TCRdb table, and some are missing; sequencing was by immunoSEQ multiplex PCR. The top ten hold around 4.2% of the sample, which has about 340,000 clones, approximately 86% seen once. Sequencing used PBMCs or T cells enriched from blood (not recorded which). These TCRs come from a woman aged 40 to 50 with acute COVID-19.

This sequence joins TRBV3-1 (or the pseudogene TRBV3-2) and TRBJ1-2; D is ambiguous. The CDR3 totals 16 residues. V shed 1 base and J shed 8 bases, with 20 bases lying between them. Germline CDR1 and CDR2: LGHDT and YNNKEL (reference sequence). The CDR3 loop reads CASSQGAFRGSHGYTF. The CDR3 bases are TGTGCCAGCAGCCAAGGGGCCTTTCGGGGTAGTCACGGCTACACCTTC.

This clone appeared a single time. The chain has TRBV4-3 and TRBJ2-5; TRBD2 matches at 10 bases. CDR3 length: 16 residues. Germline V gene data show CDR1 as LGHNA and CDR2 as YSLEER. The trim removed 4 bases at V and 7 bases at J, leaving 12 bases unmatched. CDR3 protein: CASSLTGAGGLGTQYF. CDR3 nucleotides: TGCGCCAGCAGCCTCACAGGAGCGGGGGGGCTGGGGACCCAGTACTTC.

The V and J genes are TRBV27 and TRBJ1-4; no clear D. Germline V CDR1 and CDR2: MNHEY, SMNVEV (reference sequence). This CDR3 comprises 17 residues. Trimming shortened V by 2 bases and J by 2 bases, and 15 bases separated the two germline ends. The CDR3 reads CASSLTRAGWTNEKLFF. The CDR3 DNA reads as TGTGCCAGCAGTTTAACACGAGCGGGGTGGACTAATGAAAAACTGTTTTTT.

The chain is built from TRBV7-2 and TRBJ1-3, with TRBD1 as a possible D gene (5 bases). Germline V gene data show CDR1 as SGHTA and CDR2 as FQGNSA. V lost 0 bases to trimming and J lost 2 bases, with 11 bases between them. The CDR3 spans 16 residues. The CDR3 region is CASSLAKSGTGNTIYF. CDR3 sequence (DNA): TGTGCCAGCAGCTTAGCGAAGTCAGGGACTGGAAACACCATATATTTT.

The chain is built from TRBV7-2 and TRBJ2-2; 8 bases are a match to TRBD1. CDR1 and CDR2 from the germline V gene are SGHTA and FQGNSA. CDR3 length: 15 amino acids. The V gene end was trimmed by 2 bases and the J gene end by 4 bases; junction bases not matched to a gene: 3. This chain's CDR3 is CASSLNTGGTGELFF. The CDR3 DNA reads TGTGCCAGCAGCTTAAACACAGGGGGCACCGGGGAGCTGTTTTTT.

This sequence joins TRBV5-1 and TRBJ1-2; 8 bases are a match to TRBD1. The CDR3 extends over 13 amino acids. Germline V gene lookup returns CDR1 SGHRS and CDR2 YFSETQ. Trimming cost V 4 bases and J 5 bases; bases outside gene matches: 4. The CDR3 DNA is TGCGCCAGCAGCCAACGGACAGGGTATGGCTACACCTTC. Translating gives CASSQRTGYGYTF.

This chain uses TRBV2 with TRBJ1-5; D possibly corresponds to TRBD1 (6 bases). Trimming shortened V by 5 bases and J by 4 bases, and 9 bases separated the two germline ends. Germline-derived CDR1 and CDR2 are SNHLY and FYNNEI. The CDR3 totals 13 residues. CDR3: CASSLTGNQPQHF. The CDR3 DNA reads as TGTGCCAGCAGTCTAACAGGGAATCAGCCCCAGCATTTT.

V is TRBV5-1 and J is TRBJ1-2; D might be TRBD1 (5 bases). Trimming stripped 1 base from V and 4 bases from J, with 11 bases between. The germline V gene has CDR1 SGHRS and CDR2 YFSETQ. This CDR3 is 14 amino acids long. Written as DNA, the CDR3 is TGCGCCAGCAGCTTGACAGGAACCTCCTATGGCTACACCTTC. This sequence encodes CASSLTGTSYGYTF.

The rearrangement uses TRBV19 and TRBJ1-2, with 8 bases matching TRBD1. V was pared by 4 bases and J by 3 bases, with 7 bases of the junction left unmatched. This CDR3 comprises 15 residues. Germline lookup yields CDR1 LNHDA and CDR2 SQIVND (reference sequence). CDR3: CASSTGQGFDYGYTF. The CDR3 coding sequence is TGTGCCAGTAGTACCGGACAGGGTTTCGACTATGGCTACACCTTC.

This chain connects TRBV7-8 to TRBJ1-3, with D possibly being TRBD1 (6 bases). Trimming stripped 5 bases from V and 0 bases from J, with 14 bases between. Germline-derived CDR1 and CDR2 are SGHVS and FQNEAQ. The CDR3 is made up of 16 amino acids. The chain's CDR3 is CASSGRTVNSGNTIYF. The CDR3, as DNA: TGTGCCAGCAGCGGCCGGACAGTTAACTCTGGAAACACCATATATTTT. The whole variable domain, remainder taken from reference TRBV7-8 and TRBJ1-3, is GAGVSQSPRYKVAKRGQDVALRCDPISGHVSLFWYQQALGQGPEFLTYFQNEAQLDKSGLPSDRFFAERPEGSVSTLKIQRTQQEDSAVYLCASSGRTVNSGNTIYFGEGSWLTVV.

The chain links TRBV7-2 to TRBJ2-5, with 7 bases fitting TRBD1. The V segment lost 4 bases and the J segment 10 bases; nucleotides outside the gene matches: 18. CDR3 length: 16 amino acids. CDR1 is SGHTA and CDR2 is FQGNSA in the germline V gene. CDR3 sequence: CASSSLTVGTPGGQYF. CDR3 DNA sequence: TGTGCCAGCAGCTCTTTGACTGTAGGGACCCCAGGGGGCCAGTACTTC.

The CDR3 sequence: CASSISPASDAYEQYF. The DNA for the CDR3 is TGCGCCAGCAGCATTTCGCCAGCGTCAGATGCCTACGAGCAGTACTTC. The chain is built from TRBV5-1 and TRBJ2-7; D not certain. The CDR3 extends over 16 amino acids. Germline V gene data show CDR1 as SGHRS and CDR2 as YFSETQ. The V and J ends lost 4 bases and 2 bases respectively, with 19 bases between them.

The V gene is TRBV24-1, the J gene TRBJ2-1; 8 bases are shared with TRBD2. The CDR3 totals 16 residues. CDR1 is KGHDR and CDR2 is SFDVKD in the germline V gene. V lost 3 bases, J lost 8 bases, and 11 bases stayed unmatched. The CDR3 bases are TGTGCCACCAGTGATCCCGGCGCGACTAGCGCCTATGAGCAGTTCTTC. Encoded protein: CATSDPGATSAYEQFF.

The V call is TRBV7-9, the J call TRBJ1-1, with D perhaps TRBD1 (5 bases). Germline CDR1 is SEHNR and CDR2 is FQNEAQ (reference sequence). This CDR3 comprises 13 residues. With 11 bases removed from V and 1 base from J, the gap between germline ends came to 14 bases. CDR3 sequence (DNA): TGTGCCTCGGGCAGGGATGGGAACACTGAAGCTTTCTTT. Translating gives CASGRDGNTEAFF.

The CDR3 DNA is TGTGCCAGCAGCACCCGAGGCCGGAATTCCTACGAGCAGTACTTC. This sequence encodes CASSTRGRNSYEQYF. The V call is TRBV11-1, the J call TRBJ2-7; D gene unclear. CDR1 and CDR2 (germline): SGHAT, FQDESV (reference sequence). The V end lost 5 bases, the J end lost 1 base, and 15 bases lay between the germline ends. The CDR3 has 15 residues. The variable domain in full, completed from reference TRBV11-1 and TRBJ2-7, reads EAEVAQSPRYKITEKSQAVAFWCDPISGHATLYWYRQILGQGPELLVQFQDESVVDDSQLPKDRFSAERLKGVDSTLKIQPAELGDSAMYLCASSTRGRNSYEQYFGPGTRLTVT.

The chain carries TRBV5-1 and TRBJ2-3; 12 nucleotides match TRBD2. The CDR3 is made up of 16 amino acids. Germline values: CDR1 SGHRS, CDR2 YFSETQ. V shed 2 bases and J 1 base; nucleotides not matched to a gene: 2. The CDR3 nucleotides are TGCGCCAGCAGCTTTCGACTAGCGGGGGGCACAGATACGCAGTATTTT. This gives the protein CASSFRLAGGTDTQYF.

The chain links TRBV7-2 to TRBJ1-6; D not resolved. Trimming took off 1 base at V and 9 bases at J, with 13 bases between the two ends. The CDR3 is made up of 15 amino acids. Per the germline V gene, CDR1 is SGHTA and CDR2 is FQGNSA. CDR3 sequence: CASSLGFGSSSPLHF. As DNA, the CDR3 is TGTGCCAGCAGCTTAGGCTTCGGGAGTAGTTCACCCCTCCACTTT.

The rearrangement links TRBV5-6 to TRBJ2-7; D unresolved. The V gene's germline CDR1 is SGHDT and CDR2 YYEEEE. This CDR3 has 12 amino acids. The V end was cut by 4 bases, the J end by 4 bases, with 9 bases between. DNA for the CDR3: TGTGCCAGCAGCCAGACTGGGTACGAGCAGTACTTC. Translating gives CASSQTGYEQYF.

Regarding this clone: Distinct nucleotide sequences in the sample also encode this CDR3. V and J are TRBV9 and TRBJ2-1; TRBD2 matches at 14 bases. The germline V gene has CDR1 SGDLS and CDR2 YYNGEE. The V gene end was trimmed by 2 bases and the J gene end by 3 bases; junction bases not matched to a gene: 4. CDR3 length: 17 amino acids. The CDR3 DNA sequence: TGTGCCAGCAGCGTGGGGACTAGCGGGAGAGGCTACAATGAGCAGTTCTTC. This sequence encodes CASSVGTSGRGYNEQFF. Together with reference TRBV9 and TRBJ2-1, the CDR3 gives the full variable domain: DSGVTQTPKHLITATGQRVTLRCSPRSGDLSVYWYQQSLDQGLQFLIQYYNGEERAKGNILERFSAQQFPDLHSELNLSSLELGDSALYFCASSVGTSGRGYNEQFFGPGTRLTVL.

The chain recombines TRBV7-9 with TRBJ1-2; D remains unclear. The germline CDR1 and CDR2 sequences are SEHNR and FQNEAQ (reference sequence). This CDR3 spans 13 amino acids. With 3 bases removed from V and 6 bases from J, the gap between germline ends came to 11 bases. The CDR3 bases are TGTGCCAGCAGCTTCCTGGAGTCGAATGGCTACACCTTC. Translated: CASSFLESNGYTF.

The chain has TRBV12-3 or TRBV12-4 and TRBJ1-4; D call uncertain. The CDR3 consists of 13 residues. V lost 5 bases and J 7 bases, leaving 11 bases between the germline ends. CDR3 sequence: CASSPRWAEKLFF. CDR3 nucleotides: TGTGCCAGCAGTCCACGGTGGGCTGAAAAACTGTTTTTT.

J is TRBJ1-5 and V is TRBV9; no reliable D call. Trimming removed 6 bases at V and 2 bases at J, with 15 bases between. CDR3 size: 15 residues. Germline assignment: CDR1 SGDLS and CDR2 YYNGEE. The DNA for the CDR3 is TGTGCCAGCAACGGGAGTTTTTGTGGCAATCAGCCCCAGCATTTT. Encoded protein: CASNGSFCGNQPQHF.

This chain uses TRBV29-1 with TRBJ2-1; 8 bases line up with TRBD2. Per the germline V gene, CDR1 is SQVTM and CDR2 is ANQGSEA. There are 15 residues in the CDR3. With V trimmed by 7 bases and J by 6 bases, 14 bases remained unmatched. The CDR3 bases are TGCAGCGAAATTCCCGGGACTAGTAAAATCAATGAGCAGTTCTTC. It is translated as CSEIPGTSKINEQFF.

The V gene is TRBV2, the J gene TRBJ1-4; weak D call: TRBD1 (5 bases). Germline V CDR1 and CDR2: SNHLY, FYNNEI. The CDR3 runs to 14 residues. The CDR3 loop is CAGVGAGGIEKLFF. As DNA, the CDR3 is TGTGCTGGGGTAGGGGCCGGCGGGATAGAAAAACTGTTTTTT. Combining the CDR3 with reference TRBV2 and TRBJ1-4 gives the whole variable domain EPEVTQTPSHQVTQMGQEVILRCVPISNHLYFYWYRQILGQKVEFLVSFYNNEISEKSEIFDDQFSVERPDGSNFTLKIRSTKLEDSAMYFCAGVGAGGIEKLFFGSGTQLSVL.

V gene TRBV10-3 combines with J gene TRBJ2-5; D is ambiguous. Germline loops: CDR1 ENHRY, CDR2 SYGVKD. Trimming shortened V by 3 bases and J by 7 bases, and 9 bases separated the two germline ends. CDR3 length: 12 residues. CDR3 sequence reads: CAISEGTGTQYF. The CDR3, as DNA: TGTGCCATCAGTGAAGGTACGGGGACCCAGTACTTC.

This clone was recorded once. The genes are TRBV12-5 and TRBJ1-5; D is possibly TRBD1 (6 bases). The CDR3 has 11 amino acids. V lost 1 base and J 13 bases, leaving 8 bases between the germline ends. Germline V gene data show CDR1 as LGHNT and CDR2 as FRNRAP. The CDR3 DNA reads as TGTGCTAGTGGTTTGGGACAGGCGCAGCATTTT. Amino acids: CASGLGQAQHF.